This entry is about one TCR beta chain. Looked up from germline, CDR1 is SNHLY and CDR2 is FYNNEI. Trimming cost V 8 bases and J 4 bases; bases outside gene matches: 9. The CDR3 runs 15 residues. In the source study's methods: Reference gene primer amplification yielded estimated nucleated cell counts. Data came from immunoSEQ multiplex PCR; TCRdb stores just in-frame clones and leaves some out. V, J and clone size are taken as reported in that table, and D and trimming were inferred from the DNA itself. There are tens of thousands of clones in the sample; approximately 87% occur only once, and around 6.4% lies in the top ten. These data belong to a study of blood T cell repertoires in COVID-19.

Sequences were obtained from peripheral blood. The source is a woman between 55 and 75 years old with COVID-19, enrolled during active disease. J is TRBJ2-7 and V is TRBV2; 12 bases agree with TRBD2. CDR3 region: CASYSAGLAGYEQYF. In DNA, the CDR3 is TGTGCCAGCTATTCCGCCGGACTAGCGGGATACGAGCAGTACTTC.